The next 20 T cell receptor beta chains were all read from a single sample in a study of blood T cell repertoires in COVID-19. The protocol was immunoSEQ multiplex PCR, while the TCRdb copy is restricted to in-frame clones and leaves out a portion. The data contain a few hundred thousand clones, 87% of them singletons. Sample: peripheral blood. These receptors originate from a man in his forties with active or convalescent COVID-19.

This rearrangement joins TRBV6-4 to TRBJ2-1; 9 bases fit TRBD1. CDR3 length equals 13 residues. In germline, CDR1 is MRHNA, CDR2 SNTAGT. Trimming at V came to 10 bases and at J to 6 bases, leaving 7 bases not matched to a gene. The DNA of the CDR3 is TGTGCCACCAGCGGACAGGGGCGCAATGAGCAGTTCTTC. This gives the protein CATSGQGRNEQFF.

The rearrangement uses TRBV19 and TRBJ2-7; TRBD1 matches 8 bases. Germline V lookup: CDR1 LNHDA, CDR2 SQIVND (reference sequence). There are 15 residues in the CDR3. The ends lost 5 bases at V and 5 bases at J; junction bases unmatched: 11. The CDR3 reads CASSLLTGGVNEQYF. The CDR3 coding sequence is TGTGCCAGTAGTCTTCTTACAGGGGGTGTAAACGAGCAGTACTTC. The full variable domain, in which reference TRBV19 and TRBJ2-7 provide the parts outside the CDR3, is DGGITQSPKYLFRKEGQNVTLSCEQNLNHDAMYWYRQDPGQGLRLIYYSQIVNDFQKGDIAEGYSVSREKKESFPLTVTSAQKNPTAFYLCASSLLTGGVNEQYFGPGTRLTVT.

J is TRBJ2-3 and V is TRBV5-4; 7 bases agree with TRBD1. Per the germline V gene, CDR1 is SGHNT and CDR2 is YYREEE (reference sequence). CDR3 length equals 15 residues. With V trimmed by 3 bases and J by 2 bases, 6 bases remained unmatched. The CDR3, as DNA: TGTGCCAGCAGCTCTTCGACAGGGACCACAGATACGCAGTATTTT. This translates into CASSSSTGTTDTQYF.

V and J are TRBV27 and TRBJ1-2; tentatively, D is TRBD1 (5 bases). Trimming left V 3 bases short and J 8 bases short, with 13 bases between. The CDR3 loop spans 13 amino acids. Germline loops: CDR1 MNHEY, CDR2 SMNVEV (reference sequence). CDR3 nucleotide sequence: TGTGCCAGCAGTTTGGGGGGAATGGAAGGCTACACCTTC. Its protein is CASSLGGMEGYTF.

The rearrangement links TRBV6-1 to TRBJ2-7; tentative D call: TRBD1 (6 bases). CDR3 length equals 13 residues. From germline, CDR1 is MNHNS and CDR2 SASEGT. Trimming took off 3 bases at V and 6 bases at J, with 12 bases between the two ends. The CDR3 region is CASSDNRVSEQYF. DNA of the CDR3: TGTGCCAGCAGTGATAACAGGGTCAGCGAGCAGTACTTC.

The rearrangement joins TRBV2 to TRBJ2-2, with a tentative D call TRBD2 (5 bases). Germline V gene data show CDR1 as SNHLY and CDR2 as FYNNEI. V was cut by 6 bases and J by 7 bases, with 9 bases left in between. The CDR3 is made up of 12 amino acids. DNA of the CDR3: TGTGCCAGCAGCCGCAGCGGCGGGGAGCTGTTTTTT. This encodes CASSRSGGELFF. Together with reference TRBV2 and TRBJ2-2, the CDR3 gives the full variable domain: EPEVTQTPSHQVTQMGQEVILRCVPISNHLYFYWYRQILGQKVEFLVSFYNNEISEKSEIFDDQFSVERPDGSNFTLKIRSTKLEDSAMYFCASSRSGGELFFGEGSRLTVL.

The V call is TRBV5-4, the J call TRBJ1-3; D call uncertain. Germline-derived CDR1 and CDR2 are SGHNT and YYREEE (reference sequence). CDR3 length equals 16 residues. V lost 0 bases and J 1 base, leaving 11 bases between the germline ends. CDR3 sequence (DNA): TGTGCCAGCAGCTTGGGGGCAGGTCAATCTGGAAACACCATATATTTT. The encoded protein is CASSLGAGQSGNTIYF.

The J gene is TRBJ1-2, the V gene TRBV3-1 (or the pseudogene TRBV3-2); the D is unclear. The CDR3 loop spans 14 amino acids. Germline V gene data show CDR1 as LGHDT and CDR2 as YNNKEL (reference sequence). Trimming removed 1 base at V and 6 bases at J, with 12 bases between. In DNA form, the CDR3 reads TGTGCCAGCAGCCAAGGTACGGTCGCCCATGGCTACACCTTC. Translating it yields CASSQGTVAHGYTF.

This sequence joins TRBV30 and TRBJ1-1; D is possibly TRBD1 (6 bases). The germline gives CDR1 GTSNPN, CDR2 SVGIG (reference sequence). Trimming cost V 5 bases and J 4 bases, with 17 bases left between them. This CDR3 is 14 amino acids long. CDR3 residues: CAWGRGKMGTEAFF. The CDR3 region has the DNA TGTGCCTGGGGGAGGGGGAAGATGGGCACTGAAGCTTTCTTT.

The chain employs TRBV3-1 (or the pseudogene TRBV3-2) and TRBJ1-1; no clear D. Germline V gene sequence: CDR1 LGHDT, CDR2 YNNKEL (reference sequence). V gave up 0 bases and J gave up 0 bases, with 14 bases separating them. The CDR3 covers 17 residues. CDR3 in DNA: TGTGCCAGCAGCCAAGATAACGGGGTACTGATGAACACTGAAGCTTTCTTT. Its protein product is CASSQDNGVLMNTEAFF.

The DNA of the CDR3 is TGCGCCAGCAGTGGGAGCGGGGCCACAGATACGCAGTATTTT. Amino acids: CASSGSGATDTQYF. The chain employs TRBV10-1 and TRBJ2-3; the match to TRBD2 covers 7 bases. This CDR3 comprises 14 residues. Germline CDR1 reads WNHNN; CDR2 reads SYGVQD (reference sequence). V was clipped by 4 bases and J by 2 bases; unmatched bases: 3.

This chain links TRBV2 with TRBJ2-1, with D perhaps matching TRBD2 (6 bases). V lost 8 bases, J lost 5 bases, and 16 bases lay in between. Germline lookup yields CDR1 SNHLY and CDR2 FYNNEI. This CDR3 region has 14 residues. CDR3 nucleotide sequence: TGTGCCAGCGCCGGGACTTTCTTAAACAATGAGCAGTTCTTC. Translated, it gives CASAGTFLNNEQFF. The variable domain in full, with the rest retrieved from reference TRBV2 and TRBJ2-1, is EPEVTQTPSHQVTQMGQEVILRCVPISNHLYFYWYRQILGQKVEFLVSFYNNEISEKSEIFDDQFSVERPDGSNFTLKIRSTKLEDSAMYFCASAGTFLNNEQFFGPGTRLTVL.

In DNA form, the CDR3 reads TGTGCCAGCAGCTTCGGGATTGACTACGAGCAGTACTTC. It translates to CASSFGIDYEQYF. This chain links TRBV5-5 with TRBJ2-7; tentative D call: TRBD2 (5 bases). The germline V gene has CDR1 SGHKS and CDR2 YYEKEE (reference sequence). V was cut by 2 bases and J by 3 bases, with 9 bases left in between. The CDR3 runs to 13 residues.

CDR3 nucleotide sequence: TGTGCCAGCAGTTTATACGGGAATGAGCAGTTCTTC. Translated: CASSLYGNEQFF. The V gene is TRBV27, the J gene TRBJ2-1; D remains ambiguous. CDR1 MNHEY and CDR2 SMNVEV come from the germline V gene (reference sequence). The CDR3 sequence is 12 residues long. V was clipped by 1 base and J by 7 bases, with 5 bases between them.

The chain recombines TRBV28 with TRBJ1-1, with D uncertain. Germline V gives CDR1 MDHEN, CDR2 SYDVKM. This CDR3 is built from 15 residues. Trimming took 4 bases from V and 1 from J, leaving 13 bases between them. The CDR3 DNA reads TGTGCCAGCAGTTATGGTGGGCACGGGAACACTGAAGCTTTCTTT. Translating gives CASSYGGHGNTEAFF.

This clone was seen only a few times. At the DNA level, this CDR3 is encoded by other sequences in the same sample as well. The chain carries TRBV5-1 and TRBJ2-3; D remains unclear. CDR3 size: 14 residues. Germline-derived CDR1 and CDR2 are SGHRS and YFSETQ. V lost 0 bases and J lost 0, with 5 bases in between. The CDR3 DNA follows: TGCGCCAGCAGCTTGGGAACTAGCACAGATACGCAGTATTTT. This sequence encodes CASSLGTSTDTQYF.

The chain carries TRBV29-1 and TRBJ1-2, with TRBD1 matching over 7 bases. The CDR3 is 11 amino acids. Germline-derived CDR1 and CDR2 are SQVTM and ANQGSEA. Losses at the gene ends were 4 bases for V and 9 bases for J; bases not matched to a gene: 5. The CDR3 nucleotides are TGCAGCGTTGCGACAGGGCGAAGCTACACCTTC. It codes for CSVATGRSYTF.

The CDR3 here is CATSIRTGTGYTF. DNA for the CDR3: TGTGCCACCAGCATTAGGACAGGGACTGGCTACACCTTC. The gene calls are TRBV15 and TRBJ1-2; 8 nucleotides match TRBD1. Losses at the gene ends were 4 bases for V and 7 bases for J; bases not matched to a gene: 5. This CDR3 is built from 13 residues. The germline gives CDR1 LNHNV, CDR2 YYDKDF (reference sequence).

The CDR3 DNA reads as TGTGCCAGCAGCCGAGTTTATACAGATACGCAGTATTTT. The encoded protein is CASSRVYTDTQYF. The V call is TRBV7-3, the J call TRBJ2-3; D not resolved. The CDR3 totals 13 residues. V lost 5 bases to trimming and J lost 3 bases, with 9 bases between them. Germline CDR1 is SGHTA and CDR2 is FQGTGA. Supplemented by reference TRBV7-3 and TRBJ2-3, the full variable domain reads GAGVSQTPSNKVTEKGKYVELRCDPISGHTALYWYRQSLGQGPEFLIYFQGTGAADDSGLPNDRFFAVRPEGSVSTLKIQRTERGDSAVYLCASSRVYTDTQYFGPGTRLTVL.

The genes are TRBV2 and TRBJ1-1, with 8 bases aligning to TRBD1. The CDR3 runs 18 residues. The germline gives CDR1 SNHLY, CDR2 FYNNEI. Trimming cost V 4 bases and J 1 base; bases outside gene matches: 14. CDR3 region: CASSATIVLQGANTEAFF. CDR3 nucleotides: TGTGCCAGCAGTGCCACCATCGTCCTGCAGGGGGCGAACACTGAAGCTTTCTTT.